Listed below are T cell receptor beta chains from one sample, sequenced in a study of metastatic and nonmetastatic thyroid tumors. TCRdb re-called the PCR reads through MiXCR. The data hold 40,000 or so clones, with less than 20% observed a single time. Sequencing was performed on tumor tissue. All receptors come from a female donor with papillary thyroid cancer or a benign thyroid nodule (not recorded which). Some clones in this sample may be carry-over from other donors' samples. Each CDR3 is given with its conserved first and last residue. Fields, in order: V gene, J gene, CDR3 length, D gene, CDR3 protein. The D gene is left open where the match is weak.

v_gene: TRBV6-1
j_gene: TRBJ2-5
len: 14
d_gene: -
CDR3aa: CASSRQVRGETQYF

v_gene: TRBV7-9
j_gene: TRBJ1-1
len: 15
d_gene: -
CDR3aa: CASSLGTSMNTEAFF

v_gene: TRBV2
j_gene: TRBJ2-1
len: 15
d_gene: TRBD2
CDR3aa: CASHTSGRSYNEQFF

v_gene: TRBV18
j_gene: TRBJ2-7
len: 14
d_gene: TRBD1
CDR3aa: CASSPDRGNNEQYF

v_gene: TRBV9
j_gene: TRBJ2-2
len: 15
d_gene: -
CDR3aa: CASIPGPSKGGVLFF

v_gene: TRBV9
j_gene: TRBJ2-7
len: 14
d_gene: -
CDR3aa: CASSVAGQVGEQYF

v_gene: TRBV7-9
j_gene: TRBJ1-6
len: 14
d_gene: -
CDR3aa: CASSGNMKSSPLHF

v_gene: TRBV5-1
j_gene: TRBJ2-2
len: 15
d_gene: -
CDR3aa: CASSLAGLLTGELFF

v_gene: TRBV19
j_gene: TRBJ2-1
len: 12
d_gene: -
CDR3aa: CASSPGTTFRLF

v_gene: TRBV5-1
j_gene: TRBJ2-6
len: 15
d_gene: -
CDR3aa: CASSEGTPSTNVLTF

v_gene: TRBV20-1
j_gene: TRBJ2-3
len: 12
d_gene: -
CDR3aa: CSGRESADTQYF

v_gene: TRBV7-9
j_gene: TRBJ2-7
len: 14
d_gene: -
CDR3aa: CASSLRDVPYEQYF

v_gene: TRBV12-3/TRBV12-4
j_gene: TRBJ2-5
len: 14
d_gene: TRBD2
CDR3aa: CASSSPSGRTTQYF

v_gene: TRBV6-4
j_gene: TRBJ2-1
len: 15
d_gene: TRBD2
CDR3aa: CASSPGLAAYNEQFF

v_gene: TRBV19
j_gene: TRBJ2-7
len: 15
d_gene: -
CDR3aa: CASSIGQSSSYEQYF

v_gene: TRBV27
j_gene: TRBJ1-1
len: 13
d_gene: -
CDR3aa: CASSPPGFTEAFF

v_gene: TRBV3-1
j_gene: TRBJ2-1
len: 16
d_gene: -
CDR3aa: CASSRGGVVSYNEQFF

v_gene: TRBV11-2
j_gene: TRBJ2-3
len: 16
d_gene: TRBD2
CDR3aa: CASRIGLAGGTDTQYF

v_gene: TRBV12-3/TRBV12-4
j_gene: TRBJ2-7
len: 18
d_gene: TRBD2
CDR3aa: CASSPQALAGRNSREQYF

v_gene: TRBV11-3
j_gene: TRBJ2-7
len: 15
d_gene: -
CDR3aa: CASSLWDRGPNDQYF

v_gene: TRBV30
j_gene: TRBJ2-5
len: 14
d_gene: -
CDR3aa: CAWSNLAYQETQYF

v_gene: TRBV15
j_gene: TRBJ2-1
len: 15
d_gene: TRBD1
CDR3aa: CATSTGQGPYNEQFF

v_gene: TRBV20-1
j_gene: TRBJ2-1
len: 14
d_gene: -
CDR3aa: CSARHLEYRSEQLF

v_gene: TRBV25-1
j_gene: TRBJ2-7
len: 14
d_gene: TRBD1
CDR3aa: CASSQTGGLYEQYF

v_gene: TRBV12-3/TRBV12-4
j_gene: TRBJ1-2
len: 12
d_gene: -
CDR3aa: CASSRDFYGYTF

v_gene: TRBV7-9
j_gene: TRBJ1-2
len: 15
d_gene: -
CDR3aa: CASSADSDINYGYTF

v_gene: TRBV28
j_gene: TRBJ1-2
len: 14
d_gene: TRBD1
CDR3aa: CASSSAGGFYGYTF

v_gene: TRBV7-9
j_gene: TRBJ2-7
len: 15
d_gene: TRBD2
CDR3aa: CASSFGAGGSNEQYF

v_gene: TRBV7-9
j_gene: TRBJ2-3
len: 15
d_gene: TRBD2
CDR3aa: CASSFTSGAGGTQYF

v_gene: TRBV5-1
j_gene: TRBJ1-1
len: 14
d_gene: -
CDR3aa: CASSLTGLDTEAFF

v_gene: TRBV6-5
j_gene: TRBJ1-1
len: 15
d_gene: -
CDR3aa: CASSYSRSLDTEAFF

v_gene: TRBV7-2
j_gene: TRBJ2-3
len: 15
d_gene: -
CDR3aa: CASSGTQTSTDTQYF

v_gene: TRBV11-2
j_gene: TRBJ2-7
len: 17
d_gene: TRBD2
CDR3aa: CASSPPGLAGSSYEQYF

v_gene: TRBV29-1
j_gene: TRBJ2-7
len: 16
d_gene: TRBD2
CDR3aa: CSVGTSGNTFSYEQYF

v_gene: TRBV2
j_gene: TRBJ1-1
len: 15
d_gene: -
CDR3aa: CASSKEGTGNTEAFF

v_gene: TRBV30
j_gene: TRBJ2-2
len: 17
d_gene: -
CDR3aa: CAWSVPGRERGTGELFF

v_gene: TRBV5-1
j_gene: TRBJ2-1
len: 15
d_gene: -
CDR3aa: CASSIVLGVSDEQFF

v_gene: TRBV20-1
j_gene: TRBJ2-7
len: 15
d_gene: TRBD2
CDR3aa: CSAKGTSGKGYEQYF

v_gene: TRBV18
j_gene: TRBJ1-1
len: 14
d_gene: -
CDR3aa: CASIEQAMNTEAFF

v_gene: TRBV19
j_gene: TRBJ2-7
len: 14
d_gene: -
CDR3aa: CASSIQGGPYEQYF

v_gene: TRBV30
j_gene: TRBJ2-3
len: 14
d_gene: TRBD2
CDR3aa: CAWSGLAGADTQYF

v_gene: TRBV9
j_gene: TRBJ1-3
len: 15
d_gene: TRBD1
CDR3aa: CASSRTGGPGNTIYF

v_gene: TRBV2
j_gene: TRBJ2-3
len: 12
d_gene: -
CDR3aa: CASSTRENTQYF

v_gene: TRBV4-3
j_gene: TRBJ2-1
len: 17
d_gene: TRBD2
CDR3aa: CASSPSGGLAGDGEQFF

v_gene: TRBV28
j_gene: TRBJ2-6
len: 18
d_gene: TRBD2
CDR3aa: CASSKTSGLFSGANVLTF

v_gene: TRBV28
j_gene: TRBJ2-1
len: 15
d_gene: -
CDR3aa: CASRVNSFRYNEQFF

v_gene: TRBV10-3
j_gene: TRBJ2-6
len: 15
d_gene: -
CDR3aa: CAIRGEVSGANVLTF

v_gene: TRBV6-1
j_gene: TRBJ1-1
len: 11
d_gene: -
CDR3aa: CASSEALQAFF

v_gene: TRBV7-3
j_gene: TRBJ2-1
len: 13
d_gene: -
CDR3aa: CASSLGSGNEQFF

v_gene: TRBV19
j_gene: TRBJ2-5
len: 17
d_gene: TRBD2
CDR3aa: CASSTLLAGGEQETQYF

v_gene: TRBV12-3/TRBV12-4
j_gene: TRBJ2-1
len: 15
d_gene: -
CDR3aa: CASSLDPRSLNEQFF

v_gene: TRBV5-6
j_gene: TRBJ2-5
len: 14
d_gene: -
CDR3aa: CASSFVGQPESQYF

v_gene: TRBV7-8
j_gene: TRBJ2-7
len: 15
d_gene: TRBD2
CDR3aa: CASSPRGRGGGDWYF

v_gene: TRBV5-4
j_gene: TRBJ1-1
len: 16
d_gene: -
CDR3aa: CASSLSWGKMNTEAFF

v_gene: TRBV28
j_gene: TRBJ1-5
len: 15
d_gene: -
CDR3aa: CASTQARGSNQPQHF

v_gene: TRBV6-5
j_gene: TRBJ2-7
len: 15
d_gene: -
CDR3aa: CASSYRHTGAYEQYF